The 20 T cell receptor beta chains reported below all come from one sample, sequenced in a study of control samples from healthy donors and cancer patients. TCRdb keeps only in-frame clones here, not all; method: immunoSEQ multiplex PCR. The sample consists of around 120,000 clones, 93% of them appearing once. Input material: PBMCs. The receptors derive from a man aged 50 or older with head and neck cancer.

The chain couples TRBV20-1 to TRBJ1-1; perhaps TRBD1 as D (5 bases). The CDR3 loop spans 13 amino acids. The V end was cut by 3 bases, the J end by 2 bases, with 10 bases between. Germline CDR1 DFQATT, CDR2 SNEGSKA (reference sequence). CDR3 region: CSASRDLNTEAFF. Here the CDR3 DNA reads TGCAGTGCTAGTCGGGACCTAAACACTGAAGCTTTCTTT.

The rearrangement joins TRBV3-1 (or the pseudogene TRBV3-2) to TRBJ2-7; 7 bases agree with TRBD2. Losses at the gene ends were 3 bases for V and 3 bases for J; bases not matched to a gene: 8. The CDR3 has 15 residues. Germline CDR1 is LGHDT and CDR2 is YNNKEL (reference sequence). CDR3 protein: CASSHGASGVYEQYF. CDR3 nucleotide sequence: TGTGCCAGCAGCCACGGGGCCAGCGGGGTCTACGAGCAGTACTTC.

The chain recombines TRBV6-6 with TRBJ2-1; 10 bases agree with TRBD2. The germline gives CDR1 MNHNY, CDR2 SVGAGI (reference sequence). The V segment lost 0 bases and the J segment 10 bases; nucleotides outside the gene matches: 6. The CDR3 covers 15 residues. The chain's CDR3 is CASSYSSGGAGEQFF. CDR3 sequence (DNA): TGTGCCAGCAGTTACTCGAGCGGGGGGGCCGGAGAGCAGTTCTTC.

This sequence joins TRBV5-4 and TRBJ1-6; D uncertain. The germline V gene has CDR1 SGHNT and CDR2 YYREEE (reference sequence). V was trimmed by 4 bases and J by 7 bases, leaving 12 bases between them. This CDR3 comprises 14 residues. DNA for the CDR3: TGTGCCAGCAGCCCCTCGAGGGAGAATTCACCCCTCCACTTT. It translates to CASSPSRENSPLHF.

The chain carries TRBV4-3 and TRBJ2-3, with 8 nucleotides matching TRBD2. The V and J ends lost 1 base and 0 bases, in that order; junction bases with no gene match: 3. The CDR3 is 16 residues long. Germline CDR1 LGHNA, CDR2 YSLEER. CDR3 protein: CASSQAPSGSTDTQYF. DNA of the CDR3: TGCGCCAGCAGCCAAGCCCCTAGCGGGAGCACAGATACGCAGTATTTT.

This chain links TRBV7-2 with TRBJ2-3; D is perhaps TRBD2 (6 bases). The V gene lost 4 bases and the J gene lost 4 bases, with 12 bases spanning the gap. The CDR3 length is 14 residues. Germline V lookup: CDR1 SGHTA, CDR2 FQGNSA. The CDR3 nucleotides are TGTGCCAGCAGCTCCTATTGGGGGGCAGATACGCAGTATTTT. Amino acid sequence: CASSSYWGADTQYF.

The genes are TRBV5-1 and TRBJ2-2; D uncertain. V was clipped by 4 bases and J by 0 bases, with 13 bases between them. CDR1 and CDR2 from the germline V gene are SGHRS and YFSETQ. The length of the CDR3 is 16 residues. The CDR3 DNA reads as TGCGCCAGCAGCCGTGCGGCAGATACGAACACCGGGGAGCTGTTTTTT. It encodes CASSRAADTNTGELFF.

In this sample, this clone turned up once. The CDR3 DNA reads as TGTGCCAGCAGCCTTCCTCGGGACAGGGTTAATTCACCCCTCCACTTT. Residues: CASSLPRDRVNSPLHF. This chain connects TRBV6-6 to TRBJ1-6; 9 bases agree with TRBD1. The germline gives CDR1 MNHNY, CDR2 SVGAGI (reference sequence). V shed 6 bases and J 6 bases; nucleotides not matched to a gene: 9. The CDR3 is 16 amino acids.

V and J are TRBV30 and TRBJ2-2; a possible D gene is TRBD1 (5 bases). V was shortened by 3 bases and J by 4 bases, with 12 bases between the two germline ends. The CDR3 covers 14 residues. Germline CDR1 reads GTSNPN; CDR2 reads SVGIG (reference sequence). CDR3 nucleotides: TGTGCCTGGAGGAAGGGGTGGGGCACCGGGGAGCTGTTTTTT. The encoded protein is CAWRKGWGTGELFF.

The chain's CDR3 is CASRTSGGYEQYF. The CDR3 nucleotides read TGTGCCAGCCGCACTAGCGGGGGCTACGAGCAGTACTTC. The chain joins TRBV2 to TRBJ2-7, with 11 bases identical to TRBD2. V shed 8 bases and J 3 bases; nucleotides not matched to a gene: 3. This CDR3 has 13 amino acids. Per germline, CDR1 SNHLY and CDR2 FYNNEI.

The chain links TRBV5-1 to TRBJ1-1; D may be TRBD1 (5 bases). Looked up from germline, CDR1 is SGHRS and CDR2 is YFSETQ. V dropped 0 bases and J dropped 4 bases, with 7 bases sitting between them. The CDR3 has 13 residues. The CDR3 region is CASSLDGGTEAFF. For the CDR3, the DNA is TGCGCCAGCAGCTTGGACGGGGGCACTGAAGCTTTCTTT.

This clone appeared once. This chain joins TRBV3-1 (or the pseudogene TRBV3-2) and TRBJ1-2, with unresolved D. V lost 1 base, J lost 1 base, and 7 bases lay in between. In germline, CDR1 is LGHDT, CDR2 YNNKEL (reference sequence). There are 14 residues in the CDR3. CDR3 protein: CASSQVEINYGYTF. The CDR3 DNA follows: TGTGCCAGCAGCCAAGTTGAGATTAACTATGGCTACACCTTC.

The V and J genes are TRBV18 and TRBJ2-1; 8 bases are a match to TRBD2. Unmatched junction bases numbered 6, after V lost 6 bases and J lost 8 bases. The CDR3 is made up of 13 amino acids. Germline V gene data show CDR1 as KGHSH and CDR2 as LQKENI. DNA for the CDR3: TGTGCCAGCTCCGGACTAGCTGGTCATGAGCAGTTCTTC. It is translated as CASSGLAGHEQFF. The full variable domain, rest sourced from reference TRBV18 and TRBJ2-1, is NAGVMQNPRHLVRRRGQEARLRCSPMKGHSHVYWYRQLPEEGLKFMVYLQKENIIDESGMPKERFSAEFPKEGPSILRIQQVVRGDSAAYFCASSGLAGHEQFFGPGTRLTVL.

This clone was seen more than once but under ten times. The V call is TRBV7-2, the J call TRBJ2-2; 7 bases fit TRBD2. J lost 4 bases, V lost 3 bases, and 8 bases had no gene match. The V gene's germline CDR1 is SGHTA and CDR2 FQGNSA. This CDR3 is 16 amino acids long. The CDR3 sequence is CASSFLAAVFTGELFF. DNA of the CDR3: TGTGCCAGCAGCTTCCTAGCGGCGGTCTTCACCGGGGAGCTGTTTTTT.

The chain joins TRBV6-2 or TRBV6-3 to TRBJ2-3; D remains unclear. Germline V gene data show CDR1 as MNHEY and CDR2 as SVGEGT. The length of the CDR3 is 11 residues. V shed 3 bases and J shed 9 bases, with 7 bases lying between them. Here the CDR3 reads CASSYIATQYF. CDR3 bases: TGTGCCAGCAGTTATATAGCCACGCAGTATTTT.

The rearrangement links TRBV5-4 to TRBJ2-7, with 9 bases fitting TRBD1. Germline V gives CDR1 SGHNT, CDR2 YYREEE (reference sequence). The CDR3 is made up of 14 amino acids. J was trimmed by 1 base and V by 4 bases; bases with no gene match: 3. CDR3 amino acids: CASSPGTGSYEQYF. CDR3 DNA: TGTGCCAGCAGCCCCGGGACAGGGTCCTACGAGCAGTACTTC.

This clone was picked up a small number of times. This chain uses TRBV7-3 with TRBJ2-1, with a weak D call TRBD2 (5 bases). Trimming removed 0 bases from V and 16 bases from J, with 16 bases in between. The germline V gene has CDR1 SGHTA and CDR2 FQGTGA. The CDR3 extends over 13 amino acids. The CDR3 loop is CASSLTGRGTVFF. CDR3 in DNA: TGTGCCAGCAGCTTAACAGGCCGGGGTACGGTTTTCTTC. The complete variable domain, with remaining parts taken from reference TRBV7-3 and TRBJ2-1, reads GAGVSQTPSNKVTEKGKYVELRCDPISGHTALYWYRQSLGQGPEFLIYFQGTGAADDSGLPNDRFFAVRPEGSVSTLKIQRTERGDSAVYLCASSLTGRGTVFFGPGTRLTVL.

The chain joins TRBV28 to TRBJ2-7; tentatively, D is TRBD1 (6 bases). The CDR3 is made up of 14 amino acids. Germline V gene lookup returns CDR1 MDHEN and CDR2 SYDVKM. Trimming took off 8 bases at V and 3 bases at J, with 17 bases between the two ends. CDR3 nucleotides: TGTGCCAGCCTCCAGTCAGGGGATAGCTACGAGCAGTACTTC. This encodes CASLQSGDSYEQYF.

The CDR3 nucleotides read TGCGCCAGCAGTCAACCGGGAACTTACGAGCAGTACTTC. This encodes CASSQPGTYEQYF. The chain joins TRBV5-1 to TRBJ2-7, with TRBD2 as a possible D gene (5 bases). Germline CDR1 reads SGHRS; CDR2 reads YFSETQ. This CDR3 is 13 amino acids long. The V end was cut by 5 bases, the J end by 4 bases, with 13 bases between.

This clone showed up just once. This chain joins TRBV7-9 and TRBJ2-7; the match to TRBD1 covers 8 bases. The V gene end was trimmed by 5 bases and the J gene end by 3 bases; junction bases not matched to a gene: 6. The CDR3 sequence is 14 residues long. CDR1 is SEHNR and CDR2 is FQNEAQ in the germline V gene (reference sequence). CDR3: CASSGQGKGYEQYF. CDR3 nucleotides: TGTGCCAGCAGCGGACAGGGAAAGGGCTACGAGCAGTACTTC.